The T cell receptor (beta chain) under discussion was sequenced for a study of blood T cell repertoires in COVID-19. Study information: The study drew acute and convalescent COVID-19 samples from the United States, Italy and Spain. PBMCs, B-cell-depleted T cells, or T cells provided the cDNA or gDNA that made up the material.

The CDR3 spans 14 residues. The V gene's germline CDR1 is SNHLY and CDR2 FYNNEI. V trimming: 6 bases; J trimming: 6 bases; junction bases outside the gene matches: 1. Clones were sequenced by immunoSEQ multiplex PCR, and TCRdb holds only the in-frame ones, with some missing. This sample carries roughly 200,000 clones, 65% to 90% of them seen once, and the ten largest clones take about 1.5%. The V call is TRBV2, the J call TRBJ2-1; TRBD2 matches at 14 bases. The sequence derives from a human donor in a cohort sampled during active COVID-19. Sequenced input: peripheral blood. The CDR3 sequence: CASRGTSGGNEQFF. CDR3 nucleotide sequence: TGTGCCAGCAGAGGGACTAGCGGGGGCAATGAGCAGTTCTTC.